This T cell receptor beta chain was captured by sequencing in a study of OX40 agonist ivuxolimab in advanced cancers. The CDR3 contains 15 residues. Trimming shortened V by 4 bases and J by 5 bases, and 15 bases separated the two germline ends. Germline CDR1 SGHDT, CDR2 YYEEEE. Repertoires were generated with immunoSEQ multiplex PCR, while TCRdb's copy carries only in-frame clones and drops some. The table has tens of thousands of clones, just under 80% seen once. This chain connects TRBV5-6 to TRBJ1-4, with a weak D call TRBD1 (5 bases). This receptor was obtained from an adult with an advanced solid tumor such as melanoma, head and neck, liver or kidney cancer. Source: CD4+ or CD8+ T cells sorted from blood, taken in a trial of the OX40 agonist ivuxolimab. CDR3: CASSPGRRANEKLFF. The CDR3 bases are TGTGCCAGCAGCCCGGGACGGCGGGCAAATGAAAAACTGTTTTTT.